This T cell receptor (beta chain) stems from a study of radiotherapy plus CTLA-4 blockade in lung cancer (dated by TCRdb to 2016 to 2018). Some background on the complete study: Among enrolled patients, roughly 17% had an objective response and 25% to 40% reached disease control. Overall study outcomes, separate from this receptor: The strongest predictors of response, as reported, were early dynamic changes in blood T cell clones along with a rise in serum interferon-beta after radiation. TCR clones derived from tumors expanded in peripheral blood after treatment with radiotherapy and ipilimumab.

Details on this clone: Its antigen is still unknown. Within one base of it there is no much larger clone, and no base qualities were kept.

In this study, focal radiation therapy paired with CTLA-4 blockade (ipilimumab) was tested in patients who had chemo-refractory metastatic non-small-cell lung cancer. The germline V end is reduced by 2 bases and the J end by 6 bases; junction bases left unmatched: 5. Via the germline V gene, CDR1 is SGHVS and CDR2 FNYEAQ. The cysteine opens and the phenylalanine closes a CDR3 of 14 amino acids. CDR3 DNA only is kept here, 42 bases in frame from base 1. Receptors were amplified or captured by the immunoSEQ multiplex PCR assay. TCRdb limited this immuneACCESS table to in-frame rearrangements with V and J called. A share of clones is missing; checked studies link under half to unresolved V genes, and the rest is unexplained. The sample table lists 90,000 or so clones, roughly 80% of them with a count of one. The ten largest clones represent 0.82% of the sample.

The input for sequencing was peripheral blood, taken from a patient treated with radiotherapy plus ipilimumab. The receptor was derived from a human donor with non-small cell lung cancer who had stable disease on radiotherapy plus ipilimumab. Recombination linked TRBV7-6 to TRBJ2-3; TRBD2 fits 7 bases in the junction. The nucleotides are TGTGCCAGCAGCTTAATGAGCGGGATTGATACGCAGTATTTT. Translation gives CASSLMSGIDTQYF.